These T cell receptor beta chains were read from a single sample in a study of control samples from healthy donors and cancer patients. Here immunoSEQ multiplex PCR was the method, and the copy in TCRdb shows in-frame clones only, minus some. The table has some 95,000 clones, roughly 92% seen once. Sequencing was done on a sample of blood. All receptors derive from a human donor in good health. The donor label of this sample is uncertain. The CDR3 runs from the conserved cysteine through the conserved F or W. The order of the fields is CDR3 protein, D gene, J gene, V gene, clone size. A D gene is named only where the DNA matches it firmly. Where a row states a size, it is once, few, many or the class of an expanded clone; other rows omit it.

CASSFGTDTQYF	NA	TRBJ2-3	TRBV7-8	NA
CASSHRNEDWLYF	NA	TRBJ2-5	TRBV7-9	NA
CASSRMRTGRIAPGELFF	TRBD1	TRBJ2-2	TRBV7-9	NA
CASSMGRAYNEQFF	NA	TRBJ2-1	TRBV19	NA
CASSPLQGARPYGYTF	TRBD1	TRBJ1-2	TRBV11-2	NA
CASSYRTGGSYGYTF	TRBD1	TRBJ1-2	TRBV6-2/TRBV6-3	NA
CASSESGTNTEAFF	NA	TRBJ1-1	TRBV6-1	NA
CASTLVSRSPLHF	NA	TRBJ1-6	TRBV5-5	NA
CASRGAWGAGETQYF	NA	TRBJ2-5	TRBV5-1	NA
CASRLGGTEPQHF	TRBD1	TRBJ1-5	TRBV19	NA
CATSRSTGQETQYF	NA	TRBJ2-5	TRBV15	once
CASSFLGATEAFF	NA	TRBJ1-1	TRBV27	NA
CASSRTDRGYEQYF	TRBD1	TRBJ2-7	TRBV19	NA
CASSDQGYSGELFF	NA	TRBJ2-2	TRBV6-1	few
CASSITGQDQPQHF	NA	TRBJ1-5	TRBV18	NA
CASSQSFGGNTEAFF	NA	TRBJ1-1	TRBV23-1	NA
CASSPLPGRTEQFF	NA	TRBJ2-1	TRBV5-1	NA
CASGLSVGPRETQYF	NA	TRBJ2-5	TRBV12-5	NA
CASQGSKNIQYF	NA	TRBJ2-4	TRBV27	NA
CASSQDQGLQETQYF	TRBD2	TRBJ2-5	TRBV3-1/TRBV3-2	few
CASRGTYYEQYF	NA	TRBJ2-7	TRBV27	once
CASSERQGTEQFF	TRBD1	TRBJ2-1	TRBV7-9	many
CASSPSGGGLYEQYF	TRBD2	TRBJ2-7	TRBV27	NA
CASSIGRGPQPQHF	NA	TRBJ1-5	TRBV19	NA
CASSLDRGIAAQYF	TRBD1	TRBJ2-5	TRBV5-1	NA
CASNYRGEGNGYTF	TRBD1	TRBJ1-2	TRBV19	once
CATSSGGNGGYTF	TRBD1	TRBJ1-2	TRBV15	NA
CASSLAQGNQPQHF	NA	TRBJ1-5	TRBV28	once
CASIAGQGNREQFF	TRBD1	TRBJ2-1	TRBV5-4	NA
CASSSGTYNEQFF	NA	TRBJ2-1	TRBV12-3/TRBV12-4	NA
CASSRQESTGELFF	NA	TRBJ2-2	TRBV9	once
CASSLRVGSPAKNIQYF	NA	TRBJ2-4	TRBV5-6	NA
CASSFPTGDNTEAFF	NA	TRBJ1-1	TRBV6-2/TRBV6-3	NA
CASSPTTYGELFF	NA	TRBJ2-2	TRBV6-5	NA
CASSYSYGAAGYTF	NA	TRBJ1-2	TRBV6-5	once
CASRADLSWGTGELFF	NA	TRBJ2-2	TRBV5-1	NA
CASTVDEFRPLHF	NA	TRBJ1-6	TRBV5-5	NA
CATSRDQEGSTEAFF	NA	TRBJ1-1	TRBV15	NA
CASSVDNNQPQHF	NA	TRBJ1-5	TRBV9	NA
CASSQVSGGAPETQYF	TRBD2	TRBJ2-5	TRBV4-2	NA
CASSSWGDSYNEQFF	NA	TRBJ2-1	TRBV7-3	once
CASSLLQGRTDTQYF	NA	TRBJ2-3	TRBV7-2	NA
CASSKTGRGQPQHF	TRBD1	TRBJ1-5	TRBV6-2/TRBV6-3	NA
CASSYGTGSYNSPLHF	TRBD1	TRBJ1-6	TRBV6-6	NA
CASSRGGYTDTQYF	TRBD2	TRBJ2-3	TRBV11-2	NA
CASSVGMHSPLHF	NA	TRBJ1-6	TRBV25-1	medium-sized
CASSPVIGPNYGYTF	NA	TRBJ1-2	TRBV7-6	NA
CSAVERGGYTF	NA	TRBJ1-2	TRBV20-1	NA
CASSRRTGDGYTF	TRBD1	TRBJ1-2	TRBV6-5	NA
CASSLTGGPDTQYF	TRBD2	TRBJ2-3	TRBV5-4	NA
CASSSFKSRGGIKTQYF	NA	TRBJ2-5	TRBV7-8	NA
CASSRQQGGYRETQYF	NA	TRBJ2-5	TRBV4-1	once
CASSLDPHDTDTQYF	NA	TRBJ2-3	TRBV5-6	once
CASKNSGGTYNEQFF	NA	TRBJ2-1	TRBV21-1	NA
CSASRVSNEKLFF	NA	TRBJ1-4	TRBV20-1	NA
CATKERGPNSPLHF	NA	TRBJ1-6	TRBV19	NA
CASSLGGNTIYF	NA	TRBJ1-3	TRBV7-2	NA
CASSLLGGGAGETQYF	TRBD2	TRBJ2-5	TRBV7-2	NA
CASSLSSLYGYTF	NA	TRBJ1-2	TRBV12-3/TRBV12-4	NA
CASRLTGGRNSPLHF	TRBD1	TRBJ1-6	TRBV6-5	NA